Below, 26 T cell receptor beta chains from the same sample are listed, as sequenced in a study of T cell responses to AZD1222 COVID-19 vaccine. TCRdb's table, derived via immunoSEQ multiplex PCR, lists solely in-frame clones and lacks some. This sample yields approximately 150,000 clones, of which about nine tenths are seen a single time; 1.5% to 2% belongs to the top ten. Sequences were derived from peripheral blood, sampled on day 0 of AZD1222 vaccination. The receptors shown here come from an adult in good health.

This chain connects TRBV28 to TRBJ1-6; 10 bases align to TRBD1. The CDR3 extends over 14 amino acids. The germline V gene encodes CDR1 MDHEN and CDR2 SYDVKM. V was pared by 6 bases and J by 15 bases, with 11 bases of the junction left unmatched. CDR3 in amino acids: CASSRDRGILHLHF. The CDR3 DNA follows: TGTGCCAGCAGCCGGGACAGGGGTATTCTGCACCTCCACTTT.

The J gene is TRBJ2-3, the V gene TRBV5-1; 8 nucleotides line up with TRBD2. The germline CDR1 and CDR2 sequences are SGHRS and YFSETQ. The CDR3 consists of 16 residues. The V segment lost 3 bases and the J segment 0 bases; nucleotides outside the gene matches: 6. This chain's CDR3 is CASSSPLAGSTDTQYF. The CDR3 DNA reads TGCGCCAGCAGCTCTCCCTTAGCGGGGAGCACAGATACGCAGTATTTT.

The genes are TRBV28 and TRBJ1-3; TRBD1 matches 7 bases. Per the germline V gene, CDR1 is MDHEN and CDR2 is SYDVKM. Trimming removed 5 bases from V and 2 bases from J; junction bases left unmatched: 6. This CDR3 region has 15 residues. CDR3 residues: CASSRDRVPGNTIYF. CDR3 nucleotide sequence: TGTGCCAGCAGTCGGGACAGAGTTCCTGGAAACACCATATATTTT.

J is TRBJ1-2 and V is TRBV7-9, with 8 bases lining up with TRBD1. V lost 4 bases, J lost 4 bases, and 8 bases stayed unmatched. This CDR3 comprises 15 residues. Germline CDR1 reads SEHNR; CDR2 reads FQNEAQ (reference sequence). In nucleotides, the CDR3 is TGTGCCAGCAGCTCCACAGGGGGAAGAAGCTATGGCTACACCTTC. It translates to CASSSTGGRSYGYTF.

The rearrangement joins TRBV5-8 to TRBJ1-3; 7 nucleotides line up with TRBD1. The V gene's germline CDR1 is SGHTS and CDR2 YDEGEE. Losses at the gene ends were 2 bases for V and 2 bases for J; bases not matched to a gene: 4. The CDR3 runs to 15 residues. CDR3 DNA: TGTGCCAGCAGCTTCGACAGGGTCCCTGGAAACACCATATATTTT. Translating gives CASSFDRVPGNTIYF.

V usage is TRBV6-4 and J usage is TRBJ2-1; 8 bases line up with TRBD1. The V gene end was trimmed by 4 bases and the J gene end by 5 bases; junction bases not matched to a gene: 4. The CDR3 consists of 14 residues. Germline values: CDR1 MRHNA, CDR2 SNTAGT. The CDR3 DNA sequence: TGTGCCAGCAGTGTCCAGGGGGCCCACAATGAGCAGTTCTTC. It encodes CASSVQGAHNEQFF.

This clone was counted a single time. J is TRBJ1-1 and V is TRBV19; no reliable D call. The CDR3 is made up of 12 amino acids. Trimming removed 1 base at V and 12 bases at J, with 12 bases between. Germline CDR1 and CDR2: LNHDA and SQIVND (reference sequence). The CDR3 nucleotides are TGTGCCAGTAGTATAGGGGTGCGTCGGCCTTTCTTT. This encodes CASSIGVRRPFF.

This chain connects TRBV4-3 to TRBJ2-3; 8 bases line up with TRBD2. The germline CDR1 and CDR2 sequences are LGHNA and YSLEER. The junction had 7 bases not matched to a gene; V was cut back by 0 bases and J by 2 bases. The CDR3 covers 17 residues. Written as DNA, the CDR3 is TGCGCCAGCAGCCAAGATCCGGCGGGAGGTTCCACAGATACGCAGTATTTT. It codes for CASSQDPAGGSTDTQYF.

The genes are TRBV10-3 and TRBJ1-4, with 8 bases identical to TRBD1. The CDR3 is 13 residues long. Germline V gives CDR1 ENHRY, CDR2 SYGVKD. The trim removed 8 bases at V and 6 bases at J, leaving 5 bases unmatched. As DNA, the CDR3 is TGTGCCATCGGGGAGACAGGGGATGAAAAACTGTTTTTT. Translated, it gives CAIGETGDEKLFF.

This chain joins TRBV19 and TRBJ1-6; TRBD1 agrees at 11 bases. The CDR3 consists of 15 residues. V lost 10 bases and J lost 6; bases outside the gene matches: 8. CDR1 and CDR2 from the germline V gene are LNHDA and SQIVND (reference sequence). The CDR3 DNA follows: TGTGCCACACAAGGGACAGGGGGGATTAATTCACCCCTCCACTTT. Its translation is CATQGTGGINSPLHF.

This chain links TRBV4-3 with TRBJ1-1, with D uncertain. Germline assignment: CDR1 LGHNA and CDR2 YSLEER. The CDR3 covers 14 residues. V shed 0 bases and J shed 4 bases, with 9 bases lying between them. For the CDR3, the DNA is TGCGCCAGCAGCCAAGATATGAGGGTCACTGAAGCTTTCTTT. Translated: CASSQDMRVTEAFF.

The table lists this clone with a count of one. This chain links TRBV11-3 with TRBJ1-5; D uncertain. The CDR3 contains 19 residues. Trimming took off 2 bases at V and 0 bases at J, with 20 bases between the two ends. Germline V CDR1 and CDR2: SGHNT, YENEEA. CDR3: CASSLICAERTYSNQPQHF. In nucleotides, the CDR3 is TGTGCCAGCAGCTTAATTTGTGCAGAGAGGACCTATAGCAATCAGCCCCAGCATTTT.

The rearrangement joins TRBV6-1 to TRBJ1-5, with D possibly being TRBD1 (5 bases). This CDR3 is built from 13 residues. Germline CDR1 MNHNS, CDR2 SASEGT. V dropped 3 bases and J dropped 4 bases, with 7 bases sitting between them. CDR3 DNA sequence: TGTGCCAGCAGTGAGGGACGGAATCAGCCCCAGCATTTT. Translating gives CASSEGRNQPQHF.

This clone has more than one count but fewer than ten. The V call is TRBV10-3, the J call TRBJ2-5; 7 bases fit TRBD1. V lost 4 bases, J lost 3 bases, and 14 bases stayed unmatched. There are 17 residues in the CDR3. Germline lookup yields CDR1 ENHRY and CDR2 SYGVKD. The CDR3 DNA reads TGTGCCATCAGTGCTAGACAGGGTTCGGTTTGGAAAGAGACCCAGTACTTC. Its translation: CAISARQGSVWKETQYF.

The chain joins TRBV5-4 to TRBJ2-5, with TRBD2 identical over 11 bases. The germline V gene encodes CDR1 SGHNT and CDR2 YYREEE (reference sequence). J lost 3 bases, V lost 5 bases, and 0 bases had no gene match. CDR3 size: 13 residues. The CDR3 loop reads CASRLAGEETQYF. The CDR3, as DNA: TGTGCCAGCAGACTAGCGGGAGAAGAGACCCAGTACTTC.

This rearrangement joins TRBV5-1 to TRBJ1-3; D gene ambiguous. In germline, CDR1 is SGHRS, CDR2 YFSETQ. V dropped 4 bases and J dropped 2 bases, with 13 bases sitting between them. CDR3 length equals 15 residues. The CDR3 sequence: CASSGGGRAGNTIYF. The CDR3 DNA is TGCGCCAGCAGCGGTGGAGGGAGGGCTGGAAACACCATATATTTT. The full variable domain, its missing parts supplied by reference TRBV5-1 and TRBJ1-3, is KAGVTQTPRYLIKTRGQQVTLSCSPISGHRSVSWYQQTPGQGLQFLFEYFSETQRNKGNFPGRFSGRQFSNSRSEMNVSTLELGDSALYLCASSGGGRAGNTIYFGEGSWLTVV.

The chain's CDR3 is CASSVAPHWTGENTEAFF. The CDR3 nucleotides are TGTGCCAGCAGCGTAGCCCCCCATTGGACAGGGGAGAACACTGAAGCTTTCTTT. This chain links TRBV9 with TRBJ1-1; 9 nucleotides match TRBD1. V gave up 0 bases and J gave up 1 base; unmatched junction bases: 10. Germline V gene data show CDR1 as SGDLS and CDR2 as YYNGEE. This CDR3 contains 18 residues.

This chain's CDR3 is CASSPPQVYSGNTIYF. CDR3 coding DNA: TGTGCCAGCAGCCCACCTCAGGTGTACTCTGGAAACACCATATATTTT. The V call is TRBV5-6, the J call TRBJ1-3; D unresolved. V was pared by 4 bases and J by 0 bases, with 14 bases between. Germline lookup yields CDR1 SGHDT and CDR2 YYEEEE. The CDR3 loop spans 16 amino acids.

The chain combines TRBV11-1 with TRBJ2-1; 10 bases align to TRBD2. Germline values: CDR1 SGHAT, CDR2 FQDESV (reference sequence). The junction had 1 base not matched to a gene; V was cut back by 3 bases and J by 2 bases. CDR3 length equals 15 residues. Written as DNA, the CDR3 is TGTGCCAGCAGCTTGGGACTAGCGACCTACAATGAGCAGTTCTTC. Amino acids: CASSLGLATYNEQFF.

The chain is built from TRBV5-3 and TRBJ2-1; tentatively, D is TRBD2 (5 bases). TRBV5-3 is assigned to the ORF class and has an uncertain function. V was clipped by 10 bases and J by 5 bases, with 28 bases between them. The CDR3 has 17 residues. For the CDR3, the DNA is TGTGCCGCCCCCCTCTCCGAGTCCGGGGAAGGACACAATGAGCAGTTCTTC. Encoded protein: CAAPLSESGEGHNEQFF.

The rearrangement joins TRBV7-8 to TRBJ2-6; TRBD1 matches at 7 bases. Germline CDR1 SGHVS, CDR2 FQNEAQ. With V trimmed by 2 bases and J by 3 bases, 4 bases remained unmatched. This CDR3 comprises 16 residues. The CDR3 spells CASSLHRGVGANVLTF. The CDR3 region has the DNA TGTGCCAGCAGCTTACACAGGGGTGTTGGGGCCAACGTCCTGACTTTC.

This chain uses TRBV30 with TRBJ2-1; TRBD2 might be the D (6 bases). There are 15 residues in the CDR3. V gave up 3 bases and J gave up 4 bases, with 16 bases separating them. Germline V gene sequence: CDR1 GTSNPN, CDR2 SVGIG (reference sequence). CDR3: CAWRTGVSRYNEQFF. In DNA, the CDR3 is TGTGCCTGGAGAACGGGAGTATCGAGATACAATGAGCAGTTCTTC.

J is TRBJ2-1 and V is TRBV7-2, with TRBD2 matching 12 bases. Germline V gene data show CDR1 as SGHTA and CDR2 as FQGNSA. V shed 4 bases and J 6 bases; nucleotides not matched to a gene: 7. CDR3 length: 16 residues. The CDR3 is CASSWTSSGGANEQFF. CDR3 in DNA: TGTGCCAGCAGCTGGACCTCTAGCGGGGGGGCCAATGAGCAGTTCTTC.

The chain recombines TRBV11-2 with TRBJ2-2; no clear D. The germline V and J ends were trimmed by 5 bases and 2 bases, with 15 bases remaining between them. Germline V gives CDR1 SGHAT, CDR2 FQNNGV. The length of the CDR3 is 16 residues. The CDR3 loop is CASSPLTSTNTGELFF. Here the CDR3 DNA reads TGTGCCAGCAGCCCCCTGACATCGACCAACACCGGGGAGCTGTTTTTT.

The rearrangement uses TRBV27 and TRBJ2-2, with D perhaps matching TRBD1 (5 bases). V was cut by 8 bases and J by 0 bases, with 16 bases left in between. Looked up from germline, CDR1 is MNHEY and CDR2 is SMNVEV (reference sequence). The CDR3 is 16 residues long. The CDR3 sequence is CASYRQGSANTGELFF. CDR3 in DNA: TGTGCCAGCTATCGGCAGGGAAGCGCGAACACCGGGGAGCTGTTTTTT.

This chain links TRBV11-1 with TRBJ2-5; 8 nucleotides match TRBD1. Germline assignment: CDR1 SGHAT and CDR2 FQDESV (reference sequence). Trimming took 4 bases from V and 5 from J; bases not matched to a gene: 12. This CDR3 comprises 16 residues. CDR3 sequence: CASSSRGQGMGETQYF. CDR3 nucleotides: TGTGCCAGCAGCTCACGAGGACAGGGAATGGGGGAGACCCAGTACTTC.